This T cell receptor beta chain comes out of a study of regulatory T cells in long-lasting Graves disease. Points from the study as a whole: Possibly, too few samples lowered accuracy.

As to this clonotype: Its target is unknown.

Time point indicated: newly diagnosed GD, antithyroid drugs for less than 3 months. RNA from PBMCs was the source of the TCR library. The TCR beta library used iRepertoire HTBI primers with Arm-PCR amplification of CDR3. TCRdb independently ran MiXCR on the multiplex PCR reads; one entry per CDR3 protein. The sample includes hundreds of thousands of distinct CDR3 sequences, 16% of them seen just once. These data were also filed under a second study, of T cells in Graves' hyperthyroidism and ophthalmopathy.

This sample comprised peripheral blood mononuclear cells (PBMCs), obtained at new diagnosis, from a patient treated with antithyroid drugs. The clonotype comes from a man aged 35 to 55 with Graves disease.

The CDR3 bases are TGTGCCAGCAGCGTAGTGGCGAGGGTGAGGTCACCCCTCCACTTT. It translates to CASSVVARVRSPLHF. The J gene is TRBJ1-6, the V gene TRBV9; D remains ambiguous. This CDR3 spans 15 amino acids. The germline V and J ends were trimmed by 0 bases and 10 bases, with 14 bases remaining between them. The germline gives CDR1 SGDLS, CDR2 YYNGEE. The full variable domain, rest sourced from reference TRBV9 and TRBJ1-6, is DSGVTQTPKHLITATGQRVTLRCSPRSGDLSVYWYQQSLDQGLQFLIQYYNGEERAKGNILERFSAQQFPDLHSELNLSSLELGDSALYFCASSVVARVRSPLHFGNGTRLTVT.